This T cell receptor beta chain was captured by sequencing in a study of beta chain features in type 1 diabetes. Study-wide results and limits: Type 1 diabetes patients had TCRB CDR3s that were shorter (moderately but significantly so) in all four CD4+ subsets.

Concerning this clone: What it binds is unknown.

The V segment lost 3 bases and the J segment 8 bases; nucleotides outside the gene matches: 12. The germline V gene has CDR1 LNHNV and CDR2 YYDKDF (reference sequence). CDR3 length: 16 amino acids. cDNA synthesis used the whole RNA isolate, giving expressed TCRB sequences. Using immunoSEQ multiplex PCR, the repertoire was profiled, and TCRdb retains in-frame clones only, with some absent. This repertoire shows 550,000 to 850,000 clones, 13% found once; its top ten account for roughly 0.022%. This receptor was taken from a man aged 18 to 30 with type 1 diabetes. The chain uses TRBV15 and TRBJ1-2, with 10 positions matching TRBD1. Sequencing was carried out using naive CD4+ T cells from blood. CDR3 sequence (DNA): TGTGCCACCAGCAGCCACTTGGGGACAGGGGTCGGAGGCTACACCTTC. Its protein is CATSSHLGTGVGGYTF. Full variable domain (remainder filled in from reference TRBV15 and TRBJ1-2): DAMVIQNPRYQVTQFGKPVTLSCSQTLNHNVMYWYQQKSSQAPKLLFHYYDKDFNNEADTPDNFQSRRPNTSFCFLDIRSPGLGDTAMYLCATSSHLGTGVGGYTFGSGTRLTVV.